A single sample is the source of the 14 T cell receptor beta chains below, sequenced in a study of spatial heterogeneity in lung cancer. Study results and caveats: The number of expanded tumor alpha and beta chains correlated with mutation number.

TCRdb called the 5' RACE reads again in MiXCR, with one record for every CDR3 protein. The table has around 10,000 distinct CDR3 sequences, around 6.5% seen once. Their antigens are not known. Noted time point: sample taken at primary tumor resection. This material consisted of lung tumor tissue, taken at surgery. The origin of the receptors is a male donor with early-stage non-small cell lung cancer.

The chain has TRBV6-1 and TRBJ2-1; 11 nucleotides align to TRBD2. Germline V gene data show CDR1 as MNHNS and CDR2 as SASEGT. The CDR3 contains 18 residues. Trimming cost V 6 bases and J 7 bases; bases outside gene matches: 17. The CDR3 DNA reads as TGTGCCAGCAGCTTTCCTAGCGGGGGGCCCCGTTTTACGAATGAGCAGTTCTTC. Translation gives CASSFPSGGPRFTNEQFF.

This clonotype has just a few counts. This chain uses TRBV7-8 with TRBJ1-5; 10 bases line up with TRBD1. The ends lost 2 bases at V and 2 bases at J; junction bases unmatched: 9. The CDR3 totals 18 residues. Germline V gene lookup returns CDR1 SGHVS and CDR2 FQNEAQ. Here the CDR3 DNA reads TGTGCCAGCAGCTTAAGGGACAGGGGCTTTGGAGGCAATCAGCCCCAGCATTTT. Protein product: CASSLRDRGFGGNQPQHF.

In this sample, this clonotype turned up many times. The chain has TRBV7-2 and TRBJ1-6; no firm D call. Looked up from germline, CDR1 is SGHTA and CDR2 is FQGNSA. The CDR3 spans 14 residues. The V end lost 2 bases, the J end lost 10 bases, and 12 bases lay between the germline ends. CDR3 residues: CASSLRGILSPLHF. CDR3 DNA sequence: TGTGCCAGCAGCTTAAGAGGGATTTTGTCACCCCTCCACTTT.

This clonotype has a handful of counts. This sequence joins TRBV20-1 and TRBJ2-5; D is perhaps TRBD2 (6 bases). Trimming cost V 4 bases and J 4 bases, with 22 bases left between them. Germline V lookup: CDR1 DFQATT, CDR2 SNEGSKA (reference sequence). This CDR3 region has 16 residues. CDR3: CSATWETSRGGETQYF. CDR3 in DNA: TGCAGTGCTACCTGGGAAACTAGCAGAGGTGGAGAGACCCAGTACTTC.

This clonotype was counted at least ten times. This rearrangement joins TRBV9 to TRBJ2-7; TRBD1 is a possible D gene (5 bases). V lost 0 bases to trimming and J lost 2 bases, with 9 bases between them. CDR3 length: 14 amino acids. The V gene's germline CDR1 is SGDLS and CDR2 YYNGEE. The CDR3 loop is CASSVEPGTYEQYF. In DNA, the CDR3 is TGTGCCAGCAGCGTAGAGCCAGGGACCTACGAGCAGTACTTC.

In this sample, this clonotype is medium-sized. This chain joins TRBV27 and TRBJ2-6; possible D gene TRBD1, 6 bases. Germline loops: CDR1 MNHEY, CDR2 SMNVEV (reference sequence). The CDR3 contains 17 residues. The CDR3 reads CSAVYLRGGSGANVLTF. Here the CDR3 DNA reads TGTTCGGCAGTTTATCTTAGAGGGGGCTCTGGGGCCAACGTCCTGACTTTC.

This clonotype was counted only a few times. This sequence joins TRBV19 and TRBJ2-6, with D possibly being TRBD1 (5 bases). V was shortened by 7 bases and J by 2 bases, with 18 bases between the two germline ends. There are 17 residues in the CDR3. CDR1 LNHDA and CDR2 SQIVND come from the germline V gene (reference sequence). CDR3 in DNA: TGTGCCAGTACCCCATCTAGGGGCGAACCTGGGGCCAACGTCCTGACTTTC. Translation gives CASTPSRGEPGANVLTF. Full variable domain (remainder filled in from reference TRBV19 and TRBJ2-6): DGGITQSPKYLFRKEGQNVTLSCEQNLNHDAMYWYRQDPGQGLRLIYYSQIVNDFQKGDIAEGYSVSREKKESFPLTVTSAQKNPTAFYLCASTPSRGEPGANVLTFGAGSRLTVL.

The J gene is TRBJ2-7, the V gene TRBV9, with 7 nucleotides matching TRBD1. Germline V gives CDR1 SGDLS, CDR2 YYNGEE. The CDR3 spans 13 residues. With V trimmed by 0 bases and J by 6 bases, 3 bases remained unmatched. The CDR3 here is CASSVDHRGEQYF. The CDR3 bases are TGTGCCAGCAGCGTAGACCACAGGGGCGAGCAGTACTTC.

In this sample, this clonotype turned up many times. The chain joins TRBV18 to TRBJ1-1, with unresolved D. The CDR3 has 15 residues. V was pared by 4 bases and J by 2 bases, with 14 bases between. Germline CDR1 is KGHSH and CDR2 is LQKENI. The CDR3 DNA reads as TGTGCCAGCTCACAACGGCAGGCGACTAACACTGAAGCTTTCTTT. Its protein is CASSQRQATNTEAFF.

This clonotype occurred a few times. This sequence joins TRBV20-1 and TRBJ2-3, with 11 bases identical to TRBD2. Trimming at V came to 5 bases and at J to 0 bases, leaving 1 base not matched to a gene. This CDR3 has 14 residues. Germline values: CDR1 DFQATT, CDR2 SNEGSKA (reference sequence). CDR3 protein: CSALAGGSTDTQYF. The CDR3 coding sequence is TGCAGTGCTTTAGCGGGGGGGAGCACAGATACGCAGTATTTT.

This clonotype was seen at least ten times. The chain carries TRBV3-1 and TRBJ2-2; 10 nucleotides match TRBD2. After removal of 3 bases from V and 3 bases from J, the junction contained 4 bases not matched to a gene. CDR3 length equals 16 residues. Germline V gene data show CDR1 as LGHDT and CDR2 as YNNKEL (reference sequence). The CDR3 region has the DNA TGTGCCAGCAGCCAGTGGACTAGCGGCGACACCGGGGAGCTGTTTTTT. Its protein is CASSQWTSGDTGELFF.

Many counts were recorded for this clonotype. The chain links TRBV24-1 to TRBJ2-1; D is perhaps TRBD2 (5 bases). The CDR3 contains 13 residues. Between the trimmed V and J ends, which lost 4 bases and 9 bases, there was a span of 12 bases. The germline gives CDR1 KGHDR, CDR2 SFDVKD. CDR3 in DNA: TGTGCCACCAGTGAATTAGTACGGGGTGAGCAGTTCTTC. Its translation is CATSELVRGEQFF.

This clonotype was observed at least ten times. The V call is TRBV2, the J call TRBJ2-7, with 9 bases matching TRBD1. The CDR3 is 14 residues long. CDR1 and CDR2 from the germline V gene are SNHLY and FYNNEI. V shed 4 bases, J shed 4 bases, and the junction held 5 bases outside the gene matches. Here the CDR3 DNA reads TGTGCCAGCAGTGCCGGGACAGGGACATACGAGCAGTACTTC. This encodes CASSAGTGTYEQYF.

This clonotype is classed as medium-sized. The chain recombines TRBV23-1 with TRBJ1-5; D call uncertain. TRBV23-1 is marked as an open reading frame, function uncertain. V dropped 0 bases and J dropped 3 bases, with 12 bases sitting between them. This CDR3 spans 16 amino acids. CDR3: CASSQSQAVYNQPQHF. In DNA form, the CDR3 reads TGCGCCAGCAGTCAATCCCAGGCAGTATACAATCAGCCCCAGCATTTT.